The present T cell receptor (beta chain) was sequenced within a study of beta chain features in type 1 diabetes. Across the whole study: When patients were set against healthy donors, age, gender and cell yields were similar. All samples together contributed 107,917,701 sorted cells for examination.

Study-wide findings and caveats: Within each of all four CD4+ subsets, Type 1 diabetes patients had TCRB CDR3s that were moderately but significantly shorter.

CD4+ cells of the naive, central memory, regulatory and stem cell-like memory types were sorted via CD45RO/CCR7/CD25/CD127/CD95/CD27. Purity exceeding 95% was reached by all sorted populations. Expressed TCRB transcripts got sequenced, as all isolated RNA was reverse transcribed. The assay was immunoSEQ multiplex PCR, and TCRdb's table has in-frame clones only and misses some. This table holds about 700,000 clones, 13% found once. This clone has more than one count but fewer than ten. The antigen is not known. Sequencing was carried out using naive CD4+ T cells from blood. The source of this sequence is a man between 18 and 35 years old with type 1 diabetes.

The CDR3 DNA sequence: TGTGCCAGCAGTTACGAGGGAGGTAGCACAGATACGCAGTATTTT. This sequence encodes CASSYEGGSTDTQYF. The V gene is TRBV6-5, the J gene TRBJ2-3; perhaps TRBD2 as D (6 bases). CDR3 length equals 15 residues. Germline lookup yields CDR1 MNHEY and CDR2 SVGAGI. V shed 2 bases and J shed 0 bases, with 9 bases lying between them.